This record concerns one T cell receptor (beta chain) sequence. What it binds is not known. This record belongs to a study of identical twins. Study findings and constraints: The authors noted that invariant MAIT and iNKT cells could partly confound zero-insertion analyses. Surplus twin overlap in beta out-of-frame sequences was less pronounced. Conclusions were drawn cross-sectionally by statistical analysis, without following the same donors.

TCRdb re-analysed the 5' RACE reads in MiXCR, keeping a single row per CDR3 protein. The sample lists 510,000 or so distinct CDR3 sequences, 15% occurring once. The same sample was also used in a study of yellow fever vaccine responses in identical twins.

Material for sequencing was CD4+ T cells sorted from blood. This sequence originates from a woman between 18 and 30 years old in good health.

The CDR3 is CASSSLSGNTGELFF. The CDR3 DNA follows: TGTGCCAGCAGCTCCCTTTCTGGGAACACCGGGGAGCTGTTTTTT. V and J are TRBV11-2 and TRBJ2-2; D remains ambiguous. CDR1 and CDR2 (germline): SGHAT, FQNNGV. CDR3 length equals 15 residues. Trimming took 4 bases from V and 1 from J, leaving 10 bases between them.